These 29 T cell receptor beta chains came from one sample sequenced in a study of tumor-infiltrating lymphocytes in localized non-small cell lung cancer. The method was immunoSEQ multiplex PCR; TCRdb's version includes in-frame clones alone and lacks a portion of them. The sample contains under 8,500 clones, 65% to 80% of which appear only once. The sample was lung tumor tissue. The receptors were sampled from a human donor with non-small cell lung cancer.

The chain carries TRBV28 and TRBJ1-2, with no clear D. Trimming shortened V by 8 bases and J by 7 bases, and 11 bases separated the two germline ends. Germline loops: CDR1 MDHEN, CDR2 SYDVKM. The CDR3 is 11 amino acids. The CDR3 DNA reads TGTGCCAGCTCCTTTAACGGTGGCTACACCTTC. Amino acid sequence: CASSFNGGYTF.

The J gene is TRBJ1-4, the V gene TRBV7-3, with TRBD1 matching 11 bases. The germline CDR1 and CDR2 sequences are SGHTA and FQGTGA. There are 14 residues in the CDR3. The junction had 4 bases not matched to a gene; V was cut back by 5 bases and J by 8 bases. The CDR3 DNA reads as TGTGCCAGCAGCCGGGACAGGGGGTCCGAAAAACTGTTTTTT. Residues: CASSRDRGSEKLFF.

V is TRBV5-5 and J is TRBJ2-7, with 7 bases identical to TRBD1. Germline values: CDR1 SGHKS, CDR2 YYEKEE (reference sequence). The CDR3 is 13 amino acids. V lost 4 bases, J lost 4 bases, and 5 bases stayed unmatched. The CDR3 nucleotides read TGTGCCAGCAGCATTGACAGGGCGTACGAGCAGTACTTC. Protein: CASSIDRAYEQYF.

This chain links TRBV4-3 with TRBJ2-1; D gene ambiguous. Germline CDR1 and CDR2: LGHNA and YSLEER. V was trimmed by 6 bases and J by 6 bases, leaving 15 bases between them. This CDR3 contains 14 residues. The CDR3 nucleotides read TGCGCCAGCAGTGAAGATGGCCAGCTCAATGAGCAGTTCTTC. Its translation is CASSEDGQLNEQFF.

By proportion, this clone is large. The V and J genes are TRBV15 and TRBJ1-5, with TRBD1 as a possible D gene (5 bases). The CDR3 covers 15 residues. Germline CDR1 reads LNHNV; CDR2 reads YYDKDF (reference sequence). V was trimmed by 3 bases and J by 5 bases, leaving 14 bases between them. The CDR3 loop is CATSSPTGGDQPQHF. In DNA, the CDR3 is TGTGCCACCAGCAGCCCGACCGGAGGGGATCAGCCCCAGCATTTT.

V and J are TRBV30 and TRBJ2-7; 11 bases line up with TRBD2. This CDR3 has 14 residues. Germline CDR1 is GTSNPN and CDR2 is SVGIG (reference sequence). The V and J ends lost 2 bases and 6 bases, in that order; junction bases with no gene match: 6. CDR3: CAWSTGTSGAEQYF. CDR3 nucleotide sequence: TGTGCCTGGAGTACCGGGACTAGCGGTGCCGAGCAGTACTTC. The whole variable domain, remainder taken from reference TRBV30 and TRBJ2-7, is SQTIHQWPATLVQPVGSPLSLECTVEGTSNPNLYWYRQAAGRGLQLLFYSVGIGQISSEVPQNLSASRPQDRQFILSSKKLLLSDSGFYLCAWSTGTSGAEQYFGPGTRLTVT.

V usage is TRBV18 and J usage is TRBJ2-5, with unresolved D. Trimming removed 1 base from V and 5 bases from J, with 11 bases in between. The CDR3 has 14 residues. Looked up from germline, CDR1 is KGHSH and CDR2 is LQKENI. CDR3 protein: CASSPRALGETQYF. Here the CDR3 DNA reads TGTGCCAGCTCACCACGGGCCCTAGGGGAGACCCAGTACTTC.

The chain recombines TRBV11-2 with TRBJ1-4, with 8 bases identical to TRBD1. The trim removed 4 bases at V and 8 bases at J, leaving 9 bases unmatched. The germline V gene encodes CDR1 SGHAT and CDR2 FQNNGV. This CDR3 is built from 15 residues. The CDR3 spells CASSSQQGVGEKLFF. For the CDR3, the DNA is TGTGCCAGCAGCTCACAACAGGGGGTCGGGGAAAAACTGTTTTTT.

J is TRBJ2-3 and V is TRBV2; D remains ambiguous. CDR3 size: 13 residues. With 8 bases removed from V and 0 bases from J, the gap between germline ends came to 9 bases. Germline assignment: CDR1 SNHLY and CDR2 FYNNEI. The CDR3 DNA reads TGTGCCAGCCTAAAATACAGCACAGATACGCAGTATTTT. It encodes CASLKYSTDTQYF.

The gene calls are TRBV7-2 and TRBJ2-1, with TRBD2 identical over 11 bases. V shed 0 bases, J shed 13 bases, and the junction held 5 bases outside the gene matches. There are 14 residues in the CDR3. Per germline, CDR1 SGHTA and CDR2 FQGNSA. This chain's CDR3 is CASSLARTSGGQFF. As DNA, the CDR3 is TGTGCCAGCAGCTTAGCTCGAACTAGCGGGGGACAGTTCTTC.

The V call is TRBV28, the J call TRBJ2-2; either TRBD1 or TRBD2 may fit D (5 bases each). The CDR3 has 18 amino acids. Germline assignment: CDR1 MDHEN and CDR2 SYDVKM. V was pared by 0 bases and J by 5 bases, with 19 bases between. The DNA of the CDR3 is TGTGCCAGCAGTTTATGGTCTGCGGCGAGGGACGGAACCGGGGAGCTGTTTTTT. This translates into CASSLWSAARDGTGELFF.

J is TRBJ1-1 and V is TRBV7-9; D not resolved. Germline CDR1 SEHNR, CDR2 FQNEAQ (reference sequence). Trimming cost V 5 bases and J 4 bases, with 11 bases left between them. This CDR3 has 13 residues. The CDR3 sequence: CASSPFLRTEAFF. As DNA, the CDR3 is TGTGCCAGCAGCCCCTTCTTGCGCACTGAAGCTTTCTTT.

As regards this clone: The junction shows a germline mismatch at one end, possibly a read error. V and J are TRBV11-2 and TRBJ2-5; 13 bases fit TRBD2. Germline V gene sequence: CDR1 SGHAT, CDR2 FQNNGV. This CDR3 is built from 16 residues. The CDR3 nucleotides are TGTGCCAGCAGCCCCAGACTAGCGGGGGGAAGAGAGGCCCAGTACTTC. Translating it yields CASSPRLAGGREAQYF.

The CDR3 region has the DNA TGTGCCAGCAGCTTATTTGGCGGGAGGGGCTACAATGAGCAGTTCTTC. Protein product: CASSLFGGRGYNEQFF. V and J are TRBV11-2 and TRBJ2-1, with 9 bases aligning to TRBD2. The junction had 5 bases not matched to a gene; V was cut back by 2 bases and J by 3 bases. The CDR3 has 16 amino acids. CDR1 and CDR2 from the germline V gene are SGHAT and FQNNGV.

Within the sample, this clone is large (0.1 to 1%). The CDR3 here is CASSSPGLGEQYF. The CDR3 DNA follows: TGTGCCAGCAGTTCGCCAGGGTTAGGCGAGCAGTACTTC. This sequence joins TRBV28 and TRBJ2-7, with a tentative D call TRBD1 (5 bases). The V end was cut by 4 bases, the J end by 6 bases, with 13 bases between. The length of the CDR3 is 13 residues. In germline, CDR1 is MDHEN, CDR2 SYDVKM.

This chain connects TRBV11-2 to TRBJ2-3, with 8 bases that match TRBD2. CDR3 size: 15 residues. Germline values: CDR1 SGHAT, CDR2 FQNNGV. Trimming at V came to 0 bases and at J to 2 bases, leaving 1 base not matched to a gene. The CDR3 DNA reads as TGTGCCAGCAGCTTAGAACTAGCGGCCACAGATACGCAGTATTTT. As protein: CASSLELAATDTQYF.

CDR3 DNA: TGTGAATTTTCACAGGGGGCGAGAGAAGCTTTCTTT. Its protein is CEFSQGAREAFF. The chain recombines TRBV5-4 with TRBJ1-1; 9 nucleotides align to TRBD1. This CDR3 is built from 12 residues. Germline values: CDR1 SGHNT, CDR2 YYREEE (reference sequence).

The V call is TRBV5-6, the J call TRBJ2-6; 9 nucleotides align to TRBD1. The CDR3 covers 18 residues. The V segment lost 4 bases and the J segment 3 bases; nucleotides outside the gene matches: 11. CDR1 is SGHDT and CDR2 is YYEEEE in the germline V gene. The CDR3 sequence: CASSRKGQGLYGANVLTF. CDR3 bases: TGTGCCAGCAGCAGGAAGGGACAGGGCTTATATGGGGCCAACGTCCTGACTTTC.

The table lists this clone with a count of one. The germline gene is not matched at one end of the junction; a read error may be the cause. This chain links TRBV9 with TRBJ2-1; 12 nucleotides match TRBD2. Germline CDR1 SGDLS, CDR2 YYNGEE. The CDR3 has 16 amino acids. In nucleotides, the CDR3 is TGTGCCAGCAGCGATAGGACTAGCGGGACGAGGAATGAACAGTTCTTC. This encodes CASSDRTSGTRNEQFF.

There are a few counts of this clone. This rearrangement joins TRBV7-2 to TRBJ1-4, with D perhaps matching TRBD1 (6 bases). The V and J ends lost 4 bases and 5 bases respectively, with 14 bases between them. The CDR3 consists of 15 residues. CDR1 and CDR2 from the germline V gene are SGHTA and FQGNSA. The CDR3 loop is CASSWQGINNEKLFF. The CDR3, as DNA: TGTGCCAGCAGCTGGCAGGGGATAAACAATGAAAAACTGTTTTTT.

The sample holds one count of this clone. The CDR3: CASSSTGCSPYHEQYV. Written as DNA, the CDR3 is TGCGCCAGCAGTTCAACAGGATGTAGTCCTTACCACGAGCAGTACGTC. The J gene is TRBJ2-7, the V gene TRBV10-1; maybe TRBD1 (5 bases). From germline, CDR1 is WNHNN and CDR2 SYGVQD (reference sequence). Trimming left V 5 bases short and J 5 bases short, with 22 bases between. The CDR3 extends over 16 amino acids.

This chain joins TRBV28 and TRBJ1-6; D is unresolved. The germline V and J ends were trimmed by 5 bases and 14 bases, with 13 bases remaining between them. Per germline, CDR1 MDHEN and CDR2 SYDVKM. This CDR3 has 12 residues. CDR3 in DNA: TGTGCCAGCAGTCCCCCCCGAGGGTCCCTCCACTTT. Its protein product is CASSPPRGSLHF.

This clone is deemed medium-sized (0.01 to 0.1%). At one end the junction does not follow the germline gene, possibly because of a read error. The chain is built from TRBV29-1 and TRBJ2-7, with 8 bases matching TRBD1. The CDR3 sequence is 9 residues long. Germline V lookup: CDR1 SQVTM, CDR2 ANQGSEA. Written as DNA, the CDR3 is TGCAGCGGACGGACAGGGCCCGACTTC. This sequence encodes CSGRTGPDF.

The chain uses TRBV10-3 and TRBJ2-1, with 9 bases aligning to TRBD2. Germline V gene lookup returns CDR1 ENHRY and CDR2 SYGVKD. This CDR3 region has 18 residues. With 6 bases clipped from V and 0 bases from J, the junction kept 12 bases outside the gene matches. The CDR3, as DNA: TGTGCCATCAGCCCCGGGGTAGCGGGGGACCTCTCCTACAATGAGCAGTTCTTC. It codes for CAISPGVAGDLSYNEQFF.

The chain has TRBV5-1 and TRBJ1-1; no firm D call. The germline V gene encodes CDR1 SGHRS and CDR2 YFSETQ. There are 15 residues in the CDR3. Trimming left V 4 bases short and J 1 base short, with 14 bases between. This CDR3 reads CASSPILGGNTEAFF. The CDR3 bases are TGCGCCAGCAGCCCGATATTAGGTGGGAACACTGAAGCTTTCTTT.

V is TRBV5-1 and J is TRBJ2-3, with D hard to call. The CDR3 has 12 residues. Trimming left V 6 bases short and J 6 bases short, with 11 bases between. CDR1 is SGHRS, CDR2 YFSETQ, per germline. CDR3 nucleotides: TGCGCCAGCATGGACCGAACTGATACGCAGTATTTT. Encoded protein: CASMDRTDTQYF.

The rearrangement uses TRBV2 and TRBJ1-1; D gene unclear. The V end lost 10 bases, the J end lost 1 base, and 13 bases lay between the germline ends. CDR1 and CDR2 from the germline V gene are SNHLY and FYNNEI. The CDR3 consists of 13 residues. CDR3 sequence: CATSLEGNTEAFF. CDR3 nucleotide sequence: TGTGCCACAAGCCTTGAGGGGAACACTGAAGCTTTCTTT.

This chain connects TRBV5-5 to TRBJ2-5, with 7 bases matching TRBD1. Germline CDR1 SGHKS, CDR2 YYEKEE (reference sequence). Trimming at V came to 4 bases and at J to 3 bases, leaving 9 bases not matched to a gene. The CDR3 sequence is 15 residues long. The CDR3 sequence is CASSHPTGREETQYF. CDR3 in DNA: TGTGCCAGCAGCCACCCGACAGGGCGGGAAGAGACCCAGTACTTC.

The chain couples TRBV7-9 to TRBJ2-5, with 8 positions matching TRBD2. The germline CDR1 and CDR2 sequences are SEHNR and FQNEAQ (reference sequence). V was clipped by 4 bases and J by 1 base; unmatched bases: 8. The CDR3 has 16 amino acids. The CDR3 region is CASSSPRGRTQETQYF. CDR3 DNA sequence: TGTGCCAGCAGCTCCCCGCGCGGGAGGACCCAAGAGACCCAGTACTTC. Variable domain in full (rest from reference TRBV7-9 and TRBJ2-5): DTGVSQNPRHKITKRGQNVTFRCDPISEHNRLYWYRQTLGQGPEFLTYFQNEAQLEKSRLLSDRFSAERPKGSFSTLEIQRTEQGDSAMYLCASSSPRGRTQETQYFGPGTRLLVL.